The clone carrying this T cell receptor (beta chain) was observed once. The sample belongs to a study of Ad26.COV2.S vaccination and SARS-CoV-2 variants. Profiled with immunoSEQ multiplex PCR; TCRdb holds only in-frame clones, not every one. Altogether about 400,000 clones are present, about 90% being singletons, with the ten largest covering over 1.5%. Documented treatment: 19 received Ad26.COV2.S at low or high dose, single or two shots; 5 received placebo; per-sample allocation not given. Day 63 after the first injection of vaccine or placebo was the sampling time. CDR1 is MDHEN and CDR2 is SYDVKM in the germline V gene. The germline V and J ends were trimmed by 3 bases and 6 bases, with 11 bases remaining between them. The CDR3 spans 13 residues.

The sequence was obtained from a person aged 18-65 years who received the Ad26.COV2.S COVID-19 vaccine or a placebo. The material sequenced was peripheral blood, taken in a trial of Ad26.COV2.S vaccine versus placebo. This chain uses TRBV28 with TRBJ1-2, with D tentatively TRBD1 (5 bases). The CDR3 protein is CASSFGTENGYTF. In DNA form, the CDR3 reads TGTGCCAGCAGTTTTGGGACGGAAAATGGCTACACCTTC.